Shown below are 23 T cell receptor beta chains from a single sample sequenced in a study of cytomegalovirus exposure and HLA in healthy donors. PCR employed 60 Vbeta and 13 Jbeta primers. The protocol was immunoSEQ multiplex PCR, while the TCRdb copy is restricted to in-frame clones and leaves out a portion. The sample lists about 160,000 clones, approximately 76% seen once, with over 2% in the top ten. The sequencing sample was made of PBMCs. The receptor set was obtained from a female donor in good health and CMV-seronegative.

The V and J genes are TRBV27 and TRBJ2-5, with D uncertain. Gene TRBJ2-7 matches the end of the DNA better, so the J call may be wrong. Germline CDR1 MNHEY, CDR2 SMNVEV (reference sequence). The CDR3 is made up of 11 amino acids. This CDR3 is CASSSSYEQYF. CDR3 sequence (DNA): TGTGCCAGCAGTTCCTCCTACGAGCAGTACTTC.

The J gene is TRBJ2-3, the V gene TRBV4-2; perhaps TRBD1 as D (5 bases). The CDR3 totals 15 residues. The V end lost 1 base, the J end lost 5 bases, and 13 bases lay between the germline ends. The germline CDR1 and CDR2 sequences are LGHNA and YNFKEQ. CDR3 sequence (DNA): TGTGCCAGCAGCCAAGGTCAGGGTGTGGGAGATACGCAGTATTTT. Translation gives CASSQGQGVGDTQYF.

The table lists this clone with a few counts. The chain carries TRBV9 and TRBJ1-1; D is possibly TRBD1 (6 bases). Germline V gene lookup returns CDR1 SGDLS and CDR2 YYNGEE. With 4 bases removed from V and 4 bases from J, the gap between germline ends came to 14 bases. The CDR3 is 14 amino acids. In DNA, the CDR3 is TGTGCCAGCAGCCCCGGACAGAGGGGCACTGAAGCTTTCTTT. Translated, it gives CASSPGQRGTEAFF.

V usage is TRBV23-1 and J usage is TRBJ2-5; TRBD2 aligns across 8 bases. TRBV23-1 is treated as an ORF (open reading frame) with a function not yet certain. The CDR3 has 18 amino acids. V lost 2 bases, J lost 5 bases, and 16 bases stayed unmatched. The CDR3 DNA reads TGCGCCAGCAGTCAAAGGCCGCGGGAGGCGGGTGGTGGGGAGACCCAGTACTTC. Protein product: CASSQRPREAGGGETQYF.

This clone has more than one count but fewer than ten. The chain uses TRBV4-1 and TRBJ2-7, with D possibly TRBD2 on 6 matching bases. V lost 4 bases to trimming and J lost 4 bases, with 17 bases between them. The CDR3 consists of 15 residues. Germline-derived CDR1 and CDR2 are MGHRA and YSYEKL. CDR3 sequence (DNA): TGCGCCAGCAGCCCCGACCAATTCGGGGGATACGAGCAGTACTTC. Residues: CASSPDQFGGYEQYF.

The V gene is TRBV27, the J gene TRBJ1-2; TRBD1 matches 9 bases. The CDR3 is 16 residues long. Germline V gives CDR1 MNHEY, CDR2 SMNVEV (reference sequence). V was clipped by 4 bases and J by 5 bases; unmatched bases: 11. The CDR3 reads CASSSWGTGLRYGYTF. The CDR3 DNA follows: TGTGCCAGCAGTTCTTGGGGGACAGGGCTCCGGTATGGCTACACCTTC.

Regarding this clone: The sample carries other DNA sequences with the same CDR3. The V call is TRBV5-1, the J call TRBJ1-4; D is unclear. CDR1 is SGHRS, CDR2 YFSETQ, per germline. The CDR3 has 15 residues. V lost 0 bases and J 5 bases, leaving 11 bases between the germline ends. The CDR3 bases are TGCGCCAGCAGCTTGGCTGCGGGTACGAATGAAAAACTGTTTTTT. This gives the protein CASSLAAGTNEKLFF. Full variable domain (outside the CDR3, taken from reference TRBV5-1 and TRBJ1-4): KAGVTQTPRYLIKTRGQQVTLSCSPISGHRSVSWYQQTPGQGLQFLFEYFSETQRNKGNFPGRFSGRQFSNSRSEMNVSTLELGDSALYLCASSLAAGTNEKLFFGSGTQLSVL.

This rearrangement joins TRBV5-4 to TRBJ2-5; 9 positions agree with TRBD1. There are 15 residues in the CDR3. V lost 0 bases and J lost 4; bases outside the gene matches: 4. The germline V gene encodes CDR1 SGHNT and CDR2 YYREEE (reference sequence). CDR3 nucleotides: TGTGCCAGCAGCTTGGCCACAGGGGGCAGAGAGACCCAGTACTTC. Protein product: CASSLATGGRETQYF.

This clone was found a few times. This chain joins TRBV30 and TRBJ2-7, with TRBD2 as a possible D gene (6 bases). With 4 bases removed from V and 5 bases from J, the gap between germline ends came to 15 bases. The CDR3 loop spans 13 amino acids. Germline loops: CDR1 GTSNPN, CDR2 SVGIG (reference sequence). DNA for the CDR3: TGTGCCTGGAATGCGGGACCTTTCCACGAGCAGTACTTC. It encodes CAWNAGPFHEQYF.

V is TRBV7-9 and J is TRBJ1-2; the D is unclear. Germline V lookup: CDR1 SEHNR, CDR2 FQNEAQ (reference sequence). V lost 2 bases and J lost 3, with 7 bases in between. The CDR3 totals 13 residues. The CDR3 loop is CASSLRGDYGYTF. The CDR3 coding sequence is TGTGCCAGCAGCTTACGGGGAGACTATGGCTACACCTTC.

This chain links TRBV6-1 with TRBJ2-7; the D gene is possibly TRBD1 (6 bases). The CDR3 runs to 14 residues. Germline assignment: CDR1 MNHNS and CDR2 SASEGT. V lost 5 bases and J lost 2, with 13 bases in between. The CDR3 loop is CASSPQGPPYEQYF. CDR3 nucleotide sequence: TGTGCCAGCAGTCCACAGGGACCCCCCTACGAGCAGTACTTC.

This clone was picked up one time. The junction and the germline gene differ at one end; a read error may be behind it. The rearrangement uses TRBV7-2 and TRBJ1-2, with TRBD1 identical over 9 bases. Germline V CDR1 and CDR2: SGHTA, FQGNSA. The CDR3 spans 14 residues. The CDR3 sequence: CASSLVGQGYRYTF. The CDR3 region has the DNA TGTGCCAGCAGCTTAGTGGGACAGGGCTATCGCTACACCTTC.

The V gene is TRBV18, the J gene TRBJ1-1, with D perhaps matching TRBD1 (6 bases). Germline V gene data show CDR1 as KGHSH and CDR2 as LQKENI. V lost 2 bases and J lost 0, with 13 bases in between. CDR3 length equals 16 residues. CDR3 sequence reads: CASSPTKDSLNTEAFF. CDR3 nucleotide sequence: TGTGCCAGCTCACCAACAAAGGACAGTTTGAACACTGAAGCTTTCTTT.

The CDR3 DNA reads as TGTGCCAGCAGCTTTAGACAGAGGGGGACCGGGGAGCTGTTTTTT. Protein product: CASSFRQRGTGELFF. V gene TRBV7-6 combines with J gene TRBJ2-2, with D possibly matching TRBD1 (6 bases). The germline CDR1 and CDR2 sequences are SGHVS and FNYEAQ. Trimming removed 3 bases from V and 5 bases from J, with 13 bases in between. This CDR3 comprises 15 residues.

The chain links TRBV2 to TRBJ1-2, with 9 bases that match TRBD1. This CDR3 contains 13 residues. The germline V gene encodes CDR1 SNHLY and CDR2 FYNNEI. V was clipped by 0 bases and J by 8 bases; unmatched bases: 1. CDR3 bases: TGTGCCAGCAGTGAAGCGACAGGGGGGGGCTACACCTTC. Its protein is CASSEATGGGYTF.

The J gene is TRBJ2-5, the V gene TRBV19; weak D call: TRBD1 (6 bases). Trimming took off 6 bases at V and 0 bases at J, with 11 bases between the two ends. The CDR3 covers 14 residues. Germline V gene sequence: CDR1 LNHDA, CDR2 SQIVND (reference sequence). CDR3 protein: CASSKDSYQETQYF. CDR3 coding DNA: TGTGCCAGTAGCAAGGACAGCTACCAAGAGACCCAGTACTTC.

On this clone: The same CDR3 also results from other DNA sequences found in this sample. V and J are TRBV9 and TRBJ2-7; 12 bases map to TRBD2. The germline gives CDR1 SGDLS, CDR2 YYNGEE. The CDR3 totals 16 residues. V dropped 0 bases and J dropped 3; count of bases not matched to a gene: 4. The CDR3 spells CASSVGPTSGSYEQYF. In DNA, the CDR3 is TGTGCCAGCAGCGTAGGCCCGACTAGCGGGAGCTACGAGCAGTACTTC.

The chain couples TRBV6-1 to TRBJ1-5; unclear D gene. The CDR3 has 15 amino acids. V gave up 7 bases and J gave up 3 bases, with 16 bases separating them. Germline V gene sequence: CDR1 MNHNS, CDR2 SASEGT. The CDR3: CASTLTVNFNQPQHF. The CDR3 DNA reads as TGTGCCAGCACCCTTACAGTAAATTTCAATCAGCCCCAGCATTTT.

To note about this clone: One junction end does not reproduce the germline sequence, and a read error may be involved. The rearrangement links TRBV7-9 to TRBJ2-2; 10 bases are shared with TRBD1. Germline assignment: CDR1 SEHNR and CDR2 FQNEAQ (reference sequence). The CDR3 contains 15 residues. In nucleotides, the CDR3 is TGTTCCAGCAGCATCCGACAGGGGGCAGGCGGGGAGCTGTTTTTT. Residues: CSSSIRQGAGGELFF.

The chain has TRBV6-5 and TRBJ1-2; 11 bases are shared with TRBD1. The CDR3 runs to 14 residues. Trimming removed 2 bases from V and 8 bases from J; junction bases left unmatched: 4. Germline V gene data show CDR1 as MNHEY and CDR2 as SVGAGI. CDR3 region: CASSYGDRGGGYTF. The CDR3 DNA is TGTGCCAGCAGTTACGGGGACAGGGGGGGAGGCTACACCTTC.

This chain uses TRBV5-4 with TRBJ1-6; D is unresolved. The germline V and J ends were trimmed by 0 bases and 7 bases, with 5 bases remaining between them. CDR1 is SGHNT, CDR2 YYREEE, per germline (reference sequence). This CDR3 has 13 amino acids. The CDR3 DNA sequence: TGTGCCAGCAGCTTGGCGCGGAATTCACCCCTCCACTTT. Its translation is CASSLARNSPLHF.

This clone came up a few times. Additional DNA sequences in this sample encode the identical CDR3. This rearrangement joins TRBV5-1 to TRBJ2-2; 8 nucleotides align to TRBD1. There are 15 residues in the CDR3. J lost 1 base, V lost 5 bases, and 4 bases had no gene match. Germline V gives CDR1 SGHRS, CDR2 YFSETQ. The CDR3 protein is CASSPGTGNTGELFF. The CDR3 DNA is TGCGCCAGCAGTCCCGGGACAGGGAACACCGGGGAGCTGTTTTTT.

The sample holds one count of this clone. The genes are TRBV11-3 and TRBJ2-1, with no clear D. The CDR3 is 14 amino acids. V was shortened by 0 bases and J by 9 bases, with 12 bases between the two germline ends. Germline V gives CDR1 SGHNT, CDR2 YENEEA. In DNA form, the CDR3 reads TGTGCCAGCAGCTTAGATGCCACCTCGAGTGAGCAGTTCTTC. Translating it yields CASSLDATSSEQFF.